Shown below are 11 T cell receptor beta chains from a single sample sequenced in a study of T-cell reconstitution after alpha-beta-depleted transplantation in children. It was with unique molecular identifiers that the TCRbeta library was prepared. TCRdb reprocessed the PCR reads with MiXCR, giving one entry per CDR3 protein. The data hold about 610,000 distinct CDR3 sequences, with 27% observed a single time. This specimen consisted of PBMCs, obtained before TCRalphabeta/CD19-depleted stem cell transplant. These TCRs come from a boy under two years old with Wiskott-Aldrich syndrome, due to receive a stem cell transplant.

There are a few counts of this clonotype. The gene calls are TRBV20-1 and TRBJ2-5; D is possibly TRBD2 (5 bases). From germline, CDR1 is DFQATT and CDR2 SNEGSKA (reference sequence). Trimming pared 0 bases from V and 3 bases from J, leaving 8 bases between. This CDR3 comprises 13 residues. The CDR3 DNA follows: TGCAGTGCTAGAGAGCTAGCTAAAGAGACCCAGTACTTC. Amino acids: CSARELAKETQYF.

This clonotype was seen a handful of times. J is TRBJ2-7 and V is TRBV7-9, with D uncertain. V lost 5 bases and J 7 bases, leaving 9 bases between the germline ends. This CDR3 has 11 amino acids. Germline assignment: CDR1 SEHNR and CDR2 FQNEAQ (reference sequence). CDR3 sequence reads: CASSGTLEQYF. The CDR3 coding sequence is TGTGCCAGCAGCGGAACTCTGGAGCAGTACTTC.

The V call is TRBV5-5, the J call TRBJ1-2; possibly TRBD1 for D (5 bases). Per germline, CDR1 SGHKS and CDR2 YYEKEE (reference sequence). Trimming removed 4 bases at V and 3 bases at J, with 19 bases between. The CDR3 has 16 amino acids. CDR3 in DNA: TGTGCCAGCAGCCTGTCGGCGGTGGGGCAGTACTATGGCTACACCTTC. Encoded protein: CASSLSAVGQYYGYTF.

This clonotype was detected only a few times. In nucleotides, the CDR3 is TGTGCCAGCAGCCCGAAACAGGGTCAAGAGACCCAGTACTTC. This codes for CASSPKQGQETQYF. This chain links TRBV7-2 with TRBJ2-5; tentatively, D is TRBD1 (6 bases). V lost 5 bases, J lost 2 bases, and 12 bases lay in between. This CDR3 comprises 14 residues. CDR1 and CDR2 (germline): SGHTA, FQGNSA.

This clonotype was detected a few times. CDR3 amino acids: CASSEGGGGTEAFF. The CDR3 nucleotides read TGCGCCAGCAGCGAGGGAGGGGGGGGCACTGAAGCTTTCTTT. The V and J genes are TRBV5-1 and TRBJ1-1; tentatively, D is TRBD1 (6 bases). This CDR3 is 14 amino acids long. V lost 4 bases and J lost 4, with 14 bases in between. Germline V CDR1 and CDR2: SGHRS, YFSETQ.

V usage is TRBV2 and J usage is TRBJ2-7; a weak D match, TRBD1 (6 bases). Trimming took off 8 bases at V and 3 bases at J, with 14 bases between the two ends. The CDR3 covers 13 residues. The germline V gene encodes CDR1 SNHLY and CDR2 FYNNEI. CDR3: CASEALQGYEQYF. The DNA for the CDR3 is TGTGCCAGCGAGGCTTTACAGGGCTACGAGCAGTACTTC.

In this sample, this clonotype turned up a few times. This chain joins TRBV29-1 and TRBJ1-1, with D maybe TRBD1 (5 bases). Per the germline V gene, CDR1 is SQVTM and CDR2 is ANQGSEA. V lost 5 bases, J lost 4 bases, and 14 bases lay in between. This CDR3 contains 13 residues. The CDR3, as DNA: TGCAGCGTTACGACCGGGACGACCACTGAAGCTTTCTTT. As protein: CSVTTGTTTEAFF.

V usage is TRBV25-1 and J usage is TRBJ2-7; D not resolved. Germline loops: CDR1 MGHDK, CDR2 SYGVNS. The V end was cut by 5 bases, the J end by 1 base, with 12 bases between. There are 14 residues in the CDR3. The CDR3 protein is CASSKDWGSYEQYF. Written as DNA, the CDR3 is TGTGCCAGCAGTAAAGACTGGGGATCCTACGAGCAGTACTTC.

V usage is TRBV2 and J usage is TRBJ2-2; D is unclear. Germline V gene data show CDR1 as SNHLY and CDR2 as FYNNEI. Trimming took 11 bases from V and 4 from J, leaving 11 bases between them. The CDR3 sequence is 12 residues long. For the CDR3, the DNA is TGTGCCCACTTGGGGTTCACCGGGGAGCTGTTTTTT. Encoded protein: CAHLGFTGELFF.

The V and J genes are TRBV6-5 and TRBJ1-2, with TRBD1 as a possible D gene (5 bases). Germline CDR1 is MNHEY and CDR2 is SVGAGI. Trimming cost V 0 bases and J 7 bases, with 15 bases left between them. The CDR3 is 15 amino acids. The DNA for the CDR3 is TGTGCCAGCAGTTACTCGCAGGGCGCGTCGGGTGGCTACACCTTC. Protein sequence: CASSYSQGASGGYTF.

V and J are TRBV5-1 and TRBJ2-3; D possibly corresponds to TRBD1 (5 bases). The CDR3 length is 15 residues. Germline V lookup: CDR1 SGHRS, CDR2 YFSETQ. The V end lost 0 bases, the J end lost 1 base, and 9 bases lay between the germline ends. The CDR3 DNA follows: TGCGCCAGCAGCTTGGGACAGTTAGGCACAGATACGCAGTATTTT. It is translated as CASSLGQLGTDTQYF.